The entry that follows covers one T cell receptor (beta chain) sequence. Its target is not known. The sample comes from a study of post-analysis software for immune sequencing data. Sequencing libraries made from TCR beta cDNA carried unique molecular identifiers. A population of 1 to 10 million T cells gave rise to about 500,000 cDNA molecules. TCRdb re-derived calls from the PCR reads in MiXCR, one entry per CDR3 protein. The data hold 350,000 to 450,000 distinct CDR3 sequences, with 30% to 45% observed a single time. Germline CDR1 reads SGHRS; CDR2 reads YFSETQ. The CDR3 runs 15 residues. With V trimmed by 5 bases and J by 0 bases, 6 bases remained unmatched. Study conclusions and caveats: Batch-mates among the samples co-clustered strongly by F measure. A significant reduction in normalized Chao1 diversity was observed in multiple sclerosis patients versus controls. In patients, a few TRBV segments were more frequent than in controls, with TRBV5-6, TRBV5-1 and TRBV20-1 among them.

The receptor comes from a girl aged 2 to 10 with multiple sclerosis. Sample: blood. The chain couples TRBV5-1 to TRBJ1-1, with 8 bases identical to TRBD1. For the CDR3, the DNA is TGCGCCAGCAGTCGCGGGGACAGGTTGAACACTGAAGCTTTCTTT. Its protein product is CASSRGDRLNTEAFF.